Listed below are T cell receptor beta chains from one sample, sequenced in a study of molecular identifiers for immune sequencing clone quantification. TCRdb re-called the PCR reads through MiXCR, storing one row per CDR3 protein. The repertoire includes 60,000 to 75,000 distinct CDR3 sequences, under 20% of them detected once, and more than 1.4% sits in the top ten. Sample: naive CD8+ T cells from blood, with Jurkat cell RNA spiked in. The receptors come from a human donor in good health. Some libraries in this study had Jurkat cell RNA spiked in. Both conserved end residues are part of each CDR3. The D gene is left open where the match is weak. The size entry is marked missing in some rows and otherwise reads once, few, many or a size class.

>-|TRBV29-1|TRBD2|TRBJ2-5
CSVEGTGAGGETRYF
TGCAGCGTTGAAGGGACTGGGGCGGGAGGTGAGACCCGGTACTTC
>many|TRBV5-1|-|TRBJ2-7
CASSPWRVGPYEQYF
TGCGCCAGCAGTCCTTGGCGAGTTGGTCCCTACGAGCAGTACTTC
>many|TRBV24-1|-|TRBJ2-5
CATSASGDQETQYF
TGTGCCACCAGTGCGTCTGGGGACCAAGAGACCCAGTACTTC
>many|TRBV20-1|TRBD2|TRBJ2-5
CSADGGGLQETQYF
TGCAGTGCAGACGGGGGGGGCCTTCAAGAGACCCAGTACTTC
>many|TRBV29-1|-|TRBJ2-7
CSVKQGPYEQYF
TGCAGCGTCAAGCAAGGACCCTACGAGCAGTACTTC
>many|TRBV19|TRBD2|TRBJ2-1
CASSITSGSGEQFF
TGTGCCAGTAGTATAACTAGCGGATCCGGTGAGCAGTTCTTC
>few|TRBV4-3|-|TRBJ1-3
CASSQDRLSGNTIYF
TGCGCCAGCAGCCAAGACAGGCTCTCTGGAAACACCATATATTTT
>many|TRBV4-1|TRBD1|TRBJ2-7
CASSQTGTGGYEQYF
TGCGCCAGCAGCCAAACCGGGACAGGGGGGTACGAGCAGTACTTC
>many|TRBV13|-|TRBJ2-7
CASSLGQDYEQYF
TGTGCCAGCAGCTTAGGGCAGGACTACGAGCAGTACTTC
>many|TRBV19|-|TRBJ2-7
CASSIDVSATVEQYF
TGTGCCAGTAGTATAGATGTCAGTGCGACCGTCGAGCAGTACTTC
>many|TRBV5-6|TRBD2|TRBJ2-3
CASSYPHWREEVKDTQYF
TGTGCCAGCAGCTACCCACACTGGCGGGAGGAAGTCAAAGATACGCAGTATTTT
>once|TRBV28|TRBD1|TRBJ2-7
CAITRPGQGSYEQYF
TGTGCCATTACGAGACCGGGACAGGGGTCCTACGAGCAGTACTTC
>many|TRBV18|TRBD1|TRBJ1-2
CASSRRDSNYGYTF
TGTGCCAGCTCACGCCGGGACAGTAACTATGGCTACACCTTC
>many|TRBV7-2|-|TRBJ2-3
CASSLIPHLSTDTQYF
TGTGCCAGCAGCTTAATCCCCCACCTCAGCACAGATACGCAGTATTTT
>many|TRBV6-1|TRBD1|TRBJ1-1
CASSVGQGLVVTEAFF
TGTGCCAGCAGTGTCGGACAGGGGCTTGTGGTCACTGAAGCTTTCTTT
>many|TRBV29-1|-|TRBJ1-2
CSVGTEHETNYGYTF
TGCAGCGTTGGGACAGAACATGAAACTAACTATGGCTACACCTTC
>-|TRBV11-3|-|TRBJ2-1
CASSPRGANEQFF
TGTGCCAGCAGCCCTAGGGGGGCCAACGAGCAGTTCTTC
>few|TRBV28|-|TRBJ2-7
CASRGGMYEQYF
TGTGCCAGCAGGGGTGGGATGTACGAGCAGTACTTC
>many|TRBV24-1|-|TRBJ1-1
CATSAPEKGVTEAFF
TGTGCCACCAGTGCCCCTGAGAAGGGAGTCACTGAAGCTTTCTTT
>many|TRBV4-1|TRBD2|TRBJ2-2
CASSQGLAGGPGTGELFF
TGCGCCAGCAGCCAGGGACTAGCGGGAGGGCCGGGAACCGGGGAGCTGTTTTTT
>-|TRBV7-9|TRBD2|TRBJ2-4
CASSTPGLAGDVRNIKYF
TGCGCCAGCAGCACGCCGGGACTAGCGGGAGATGTCAGAAACATTAAGTACTTC
>many|TRBV6-1|-|TRBJ1-5
CASSEAEMDSRPQHF
TGTGCCAGCAGCGAAGCCGAGATGGACTCTCGGCCCCAGCATTTT
>many|TRBV4-3|-|TRBJ1-1
CASSQAREWATEAFF
TGCGCCAGCAGCCAAGCGAGGGAGTGGGCCACTGAAGCTTTCTTT
>many|TRBV11-2|TRBD2|TRBJ2-3
CASSSQRELVDTQYF
TGTGCCAGCAGCTCACAGCGGGAGTTGGTAGATACGCAGTATTTT
>few|TRBV5-4|-|TRBJ2-7
CAGSSPGDHYEQYF
TGTGCCGGCAGCTCCCCAGGGGATCATTACGAGCAGTACTTC
>many|TRBV7-9|-|TRBJ1-2
CASSHPNYGYTF
TGTGCCAGCAGCCACCCCAACTATGGCTACACCTTC
>-|TRBV28|-|TRBJ2-7
CASSLNGKTYEQNF
TGTGCCAGCAGTTTGAATGGGAAAACCTACGAGCAGAACTTC
>few|TRBV19|TRBD2|TRBJ2-7
CASSATSVEQYF
TGTGCCAGTAGTGCTACTAGCGTTGAGCAGTACTTC
>-|TRBV2|-|TRBJ2-5
CASLDLKSEETQYF
TGTGCCAGCTTAGATCTGAAATCGGAAGAGACCCAGTACTTC
>many|TRBV5-1|-|TRBJ1-1
CASSIQGANTEAFF
TGCGCCAGCAGCATACAGGGTGCGAACACTGAAGCTTTCTTT
>many|TRBV20-1|-|TRBJ2-7
CSARTRGSYEQYF
TGCAGTGCTAGAACGCGGGGTAGCTACGAGCAGTACTTC
>many|TRBV6-2/TRBV6-3|-|TRBJ2-7
CASSYGTYEQYF
TGTGCCAGCAGTTACGGGACCTACGAGCAGTACTTC
>many|TRBV30|-|TRBJ2-7
CAWSVLPGSSYEQYF
TGTGCCTGGAGTGTACTACCGGGAAGCTCCTACGAGCAGTACTTC
>medium-sized|TRBV7-2|-|TRBJ2-7
CASSSTYEQYF
TGTGCCAGCAGCTCTACCTACGAGCAGTACTTC
>-|TRBV19|TRBD1|TRBJ2-7
CASSIFGGQAYEQYF
TGTGCCAGTAGTATATTTGGGGGACAGGCCTACGAGCAGTACTTC
>many|TRBV9|-|TRBJ2-3
CASSGDPTVSTDTQYF
TGTGCCAGCAGCGGCGACCCAACGGTGAGCACAGATACGCAGTATTTT
>-|TRBV24-1|TRBD1|TRBJ2-3
CATSDFDRGLLADTQYF
TGTGCCACCAGTGATTTCGACAGGGGGCTATTGGCAGATACGCAGTATTTT
>many|TRBV27|-|TRBJ2-1
CASSPRTDDNEQFF
TGTGCCAGCAGTCCTAGGACAGACGACAATGAGCAGTTCTTC
>few|TRBV7-9|TRBD2|TRBJ2-1
CASSWTSGDNEQFF
TGTGCCAGCAGCTGGACTAGCGGAGACAATGAGCAGTTCTTC
>-|TRBV11-3|TRBD2|TRBJ2-5
CASSSLAGRETQYF
TGTGCCAGCAGCTCATTAGCGGGGAGGGAGACCCAGTACTTC
>many|TRBV5-1|-|TRBJ2-1
CASSLTGTYYNEQFF
TGCGCCAGCAGCTTAACCGGGACCTACTACAATGAGCAGTTCTTC
>many|TRBV28|-|TRBJ2-5
CASSHHMDDETQYF
TGTGCCAGCAGCCACCATATGGACGATGAGACCCAGTACTTC
>-|TRBV11-3|-|TRBJ2-7
CASSLLVPGTPPEQYF
TGTGCCAGCAGCTTACTGGTCCCAGGGACCCCTCCCGAGCAGTACTTC
>many|TRBV27|TRBD2|TRBJ2-1
CASSSGTPYNEQFF
TGTGCCAGCAGCAGCGGGACCCCGTACAATGAGCAGTTCTTC
>few|TRBV4-2|TRBD2|TRBJ2-2
CASSQDRGAGELFF
TGTGCCAGCAGCCAAGATCGGGGGGCCGGGGAGCTGTTTTTT
>many|TRBV6-2/TRBV6-3|TRBD1|TRBJ1-5
CASSQRDRGGRNQPQHF
TGTGCCAGCAGCCAAAGGGACAGGGGGGGACGAAATCAGCCCCAGCATTTT
>-|TRBV20-1|TRBD2|TRBJ2-2
CSARGDLAGVVGELFF
TGCAGTGCTAGAGGCGATCTAGCGGGGGTCGTCGGGGAGCTGTTTTTT